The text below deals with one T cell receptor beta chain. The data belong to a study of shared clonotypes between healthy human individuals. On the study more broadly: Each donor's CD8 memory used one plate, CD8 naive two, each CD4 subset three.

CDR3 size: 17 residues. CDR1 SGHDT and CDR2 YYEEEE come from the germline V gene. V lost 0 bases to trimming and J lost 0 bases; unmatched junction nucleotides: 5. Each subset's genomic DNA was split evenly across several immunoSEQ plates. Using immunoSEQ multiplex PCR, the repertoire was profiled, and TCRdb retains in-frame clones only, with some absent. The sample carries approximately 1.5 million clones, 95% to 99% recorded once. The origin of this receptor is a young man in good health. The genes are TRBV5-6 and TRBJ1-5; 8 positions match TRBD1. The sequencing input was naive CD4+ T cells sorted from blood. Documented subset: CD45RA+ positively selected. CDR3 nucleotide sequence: TGTGCCAGCAGCTTGGGGGACAGGATCTATAGCAATCAGCCCCAGCATTTT. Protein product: CASSLGDRIYSNQPQHF.